These 4 T cell receptor beta chains originate from one sample sequenced in a study of blood T cell repertoires in COVID-19. Clones were read by immunoSEQ multiplex PCR, and TCRdb kept only the in-frame ones, dropping some. There are more than 95,000 clones in the sample; 70% to 75% occur only once, and around 5.9% lies in the top ten. The source material was peripheral blood. Source of these receptors: a man in his sixties with acute or convalescent COVID-19.

The rearrangement links TRBV12-3 or TRBV12-4 to TRBJ2-7; D uncertain. CDR3 size: 13 residues. Trimming stripped 5 bases from V and 7 bases from J, with 15 bases between. CDR3 bases: TGTGCCAGCAGTCGGTCCTTGGGCGAAGAGCAGTACTTC. This gives the protein CASSRSLGEEQYF.

This CDR3 reads CATSDFTGLAQETQYF. In nucleotides, the CDR3 is TGTGCCACCAGTGATTTCACCGGACTAGCACAAGAGACCCAGTACTTC. The V call is TRBV24-1, the J call TRBJ2-5, with 8 bases lining up with TRBD2. Trimming removed 1 base from V and 2 bases from J; junction bases left unmatched: 5. CDR1 and CDR2 (germline): KGHDR, SFDVKD. The CDR3 has 16 amino acids.

The chain joins TRBV18 to TRBJ1-4; 7 bases are shared with TRBD1. CDR3 length: 15 amino acids. V lost 3 bases and J lost 8; bases outside the gene matches: 9. Germline V gene data show CDR1 as KGHSH and CDR2 as LQKENI. The CDR3 sequence is CASSPFRDSYEKLFF. CDR3 bases: TGTGCCAGCTCACCGTTTCGGGACAGCTACGAAAAACTGTTTTTT.

The count of this clone is one. Written as DNA, the CDR3 is TGTGCCAGCTCACCACCGGTTGGGGCCGGCGAGGCGCAGTATTTT. This translates into CASSPPVGAGEAQYF. V is TRBV18 and J is TRBJ2-3; D may be TRBD1 (5 bases). CDR1 and CDR2 (germline): KGHSH, LQKENI. With 0 bases removed from V and 10 bases from J, the gap between germline ends came to 17 bases. CDR3 size: 15 residues.